These T cell receptor beta chains were read from a single sample in a study of shared clonotypes between healthy human individuals. Sequencing used immunoSEQ multiplex PCR; TCRdb keeps in-frame clones, though not all of them. Of approximately 110,000 clones listed, approximately 70% were seen once; the top ten hold around 26%. The material sequenced was memory CD8+ T cells sorted from blood. The receptors come from a woman under 40 in good health. CDR3s include the opening cysteine and the closing phenylalanine or tryptophan. D genes are given only for firm matches. Part of the rows lack a size; the others show once, few, many or a class for expanded clones.

V	D	size	J	DNA	CDR3
TRBV7-3	TRBD1	-	TRBJ2-1	TGTGCCAGCACCACAGGGGTTTGTACGGGTGAGCAGTTCTTC	CASTTGVCTGEQFF
TRBV7-8	-	few	TRBJ2-5	TGTGCCAGCAGCCCAGGGGACCACCTCCAAGAGACCCAGTACTTC	CASSPGDHLQETQYF
TRBV4-1	-	-	TRBJ1-4	TGCGCCAGCAGCCAAGTCCCAGGTTCTAATGAAAAACTGTTTTTT	CASSQVPGSNEKLFF
TRBV7-9	TRBD2	-	TRBJ2-1	TGTGCCAGCAGCCGAGAGCCTGGACTAGCGGGCGGCGAGCAGTTCTTC	CASSREPGLAGGEQFF
TRBV6-1	-	-	TRBJ1-5	TGTGCCAGCAGTGAAGAACTGGGGGGCGCTCAGCCCCAGCATTTT	CASSEELGGAQPQHF
TRBV7-2	-	once	TRBJ1-2	TGTGCCAGCAGCTTAGAGAACAGTTTGGGCGCCGGTGGCTACACCTTC	CASSLENSLGAGGYTF
TRBV28	-	-	TRBJ1-6	TGTGCCAGCAGTTTTGGGGGTAGAAGCTCCTATAATTCACCCCTCCACTTT	CASSFGGRSSYNSPLHF
TRBV29-1	-	-	TRBJ2-7	TGCAGCGTTGCTGGGGGCCGGGCCCCCTCCGACGAGCAGTACTTC	CSVAGGRAPSDEQYF
TRBV14	-	-	TRBJ2-2	TGTGCCAGCAGCCAAGATTTGGGCAGCCGGCCTAGAAGAGGCACCGGGGAGCTGTTTTTT	CASSQDLGSRPRRGTGELFF
TRBV6-1	-	-	TRBJ1-5	TGTGCCAGCAGTGACCCCAGCAGGGCCCCCAAACAGCCCCAGCATTTT	CASSDPSRAPKQPQHF
TRBV6-1	-	few	TRBJ2-2	TGTGCCAGCGGTGGAGAGGAGGCCGGGGAGCTGTTTTTT	CASGGEEAGELFF
TRBV7-8	-	-	TRBJ2-3	TGTGCCAGCAGCTTAGAGGTGGGCGGTAGCACAGATACGCAGTATTTT	CASSLEVGGSTDTQYF
TRBV9	-	-	TRBJ1-5	TGTGCCAGCAGCGTAGAAGGGGGGAATCAGCCCCAGCATTTT	CASSVEGGNQPQHF
TRBV7-9	-	-	TRBJ1-2	TGTGCCAGCAGAGATCACCGAGAGCCTAACTATGGCTACACCTTC	CASRDHREPNYGYTF
TRBV27	TRBD2	-	TRBJ2-3	TGTGCCAGCAGTTTTTTAACGGGAGGGTCAGATACGCAGTATTTT	CASSFLTGGSDTQYF
TRBV28	-	-	TRBJ1-6	TGTGCCAGCAGTTTACCTCTGACGGGGGCGTCGGATTCACCCCTCCACTTT	CASSLPLTGASDSPLHF
TRBV6-1	TRBD1	-	TRBJ2-7	TGTGCCAGCAGTGTTGGTCGACAGGGAAGGTCCTACGAGCAGTACTTC	CASSVGRQGRSYEQYF
TRBV7-9	TRBD2	-	TRBJ2-7	TGTGCCAGCGGCTACCTAGGTCCGGCTAGCGGGAGATACGAGCAGTACTTC	CASGYLGPASGRYEQYF
TRBV13	TRBD2	-	TRBJ2-1	TGTGCCAGCAGCTTAGCCACTAGCGGATACAATGAGCAGTTCTTC	CASSLATSGYNEQFF
TRBV27	-	few	TRBJ2-2	TGTGCCAGCAGTCCCCGGCCTGGTTCCGGGGAGCTGTTTTTT	CASSPRPGSGELFF
TRBV6-5	-	many	TRBJ2-1	TGTGCCAGCAGTTACTCAAACGGGGATGAGCAGTTCTTC	CASSYSNGDEQFF
TRBV19	TRBD1	-	TRBJ1-1	TGTGCCAGTAGTTCAACAGGGGGCACTGAAGCTTTCTTT	CASSSTGGTEAFF
TRBV6-5	-	-	TRBJ2-1	TGTGCCAGCAACCAGGGTGTGATGGGTGAGCAGTTCTTC	CASNQGVMGEQFF
TRBV11-3	TRBD2	-	TRBJ2-1	TGTGCCAGCAGCTTAGCGGGAGGGTACAATGAGCAGTTCTTC	CASSLAGGYNEQFF
TRBV10-3	TRBD1	-	TRBJ1-5	TGTGCCATCAGTGAGCCCGGACAGGGCAGCAATCAGCCCCAGCATTTT	CAISEPGQGSNQPQHF
TRBV15	-	-	TRBJ2-3	TGTGCCACCAGCAGAGATCGAGCGGAACCAGATACGCAGTATTTT	CATSRDRAEPDTQYF
TRBV7-9	TRBD1	-	TRBJ2-2	TGTGCCAGCAGTACACTGGGACAGGGATGGCCCGGGGAGCTGTTTTTT	CASSTLGQGWPGELFF
TRBV7-8	TRBD2	few	TRBJ2-5	TGTGCCAGCAGCACGTCTAGCGGCGAGACCCAGTACTTC	CASSTSSGETQYF
TRBV20-1	-	-	TRBJ1-1	TGCAGTGCTCGCGGATACACTGAAGCTTTCTTT	CSARGYTEAFF
TRBV6-6	-	-	TRBJ2-5	TGTGCCAGCAGCCGGGACTCACAAGAGACCCAGTACTTC	CASSRDSQETQYF
TRBV28	-	once	TRBJ2-7	TGTGCCAGCAGTTTAGGCAGGTCCTACGAGCAGTACTTC	CASSLGRSYEQYF
TRBV6-5	-	few	TRBJ2-1	TGTGCCAGCAGTTACGACCCCGTCGGGAACAATGAGCAGTTCTTC	CASSYDPVGNNEQFF
TRBV19	-	-	TRBJ2-7	TGTGCCAGTAGGGGAAATTCCGGGACCCAAGGGCACGAGCAGTACTTC	CASRGNSGTQGHEQYF
TRBV6-1	TRBD1	many	TRBJ1-5	TGTGCCAGCAGTGAAGGAGAGGGGACAGGCAATCAGCCCCAGCATTTT	CASSEGEGTGNQPQHF
TRBV2	-	-	TRBJ2-7	TGTGCCAGCAGTGAGGGTCATGGGGGTCTCTACGAGCAGTACTTC	CASSEGHGGLYEQYF
TRBV5-8	-	-	TRBJ2-3	TGTGCCAGCAGCTTGTATGCGGGCTCCACAGATACGCAGTATTTT	CASSLYAGSTDTQYF
TRBV10-3	-	-	TRBJ1-1	TGTGCCAGCGCGATACAGGGAGGGACTGAAGCTTTCTTT	CASAIQGGTEAFF
TRBV9	-	-	TRBJ2-2	TGTGCCAGCAGCGTAGTTACTACCGGGGAGCTGTTTTTT	CASSVVTTGELFF